This T cell receptor beta chain emerged from a study of shared clonotypes between healthy human individuals. Study-level points and caveats: Sharing across four donors was highest in naive CD4 (approximately 5%) and lowest in memory CD8 (roughly 0.4%). Relative to their counterparts shared across all four donors, non-shared clonotypes exhibited diminished generation probabilities. Estimated richness was generally greater in naive than memory subsets.

Naive CD8 cells comprised CD45RO-negative, CCR7-positively selected cells, excluding terminally differentiated effector memory CD45RA+ cells. V lost 4 bases and J lost 2; bases outside the gene matches: 8. This CDR3 contains 15 residues. The germline V gene has CDR1 SGHNT and CDR2 YYREEE (reference sequence). On this clone: As yet, its antigen is unknown.

The protocol was immunoSEQ multiplex PCR, while the TCRdb copy is restricted to in-frame clones and leaves out a portion. The sample records around 600,000 clones, 95% being singletons. This TCR was recovered from a woman between 25 and 40 years old in good health. The gene calls are TRBV5-4 and TRBJ2-7, with 8 bases that match TRBD2. Sequencing was carried out using naive CD8+ T cells sorted from blood. CDR3 in DNA: TGTGCCAGCAGCCCCGGCGGGGGGAGCCCCTACGAGCAGTACTTC. Protein: CASSPGGGSPYEQYF.